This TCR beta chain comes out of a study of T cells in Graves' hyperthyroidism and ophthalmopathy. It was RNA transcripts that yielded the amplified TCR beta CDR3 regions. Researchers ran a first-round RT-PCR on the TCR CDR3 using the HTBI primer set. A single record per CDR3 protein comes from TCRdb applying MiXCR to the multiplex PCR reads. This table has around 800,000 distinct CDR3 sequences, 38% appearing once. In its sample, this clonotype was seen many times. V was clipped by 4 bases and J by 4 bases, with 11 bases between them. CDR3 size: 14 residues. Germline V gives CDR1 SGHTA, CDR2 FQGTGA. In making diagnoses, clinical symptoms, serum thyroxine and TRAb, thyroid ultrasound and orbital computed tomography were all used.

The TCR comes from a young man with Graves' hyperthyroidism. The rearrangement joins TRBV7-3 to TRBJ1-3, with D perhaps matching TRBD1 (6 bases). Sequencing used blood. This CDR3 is CASSSGGRGNTIYF. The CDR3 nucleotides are TGTGCCAGCAGCTCGGGGGGGCGCGGAAACACCATATATTTT.